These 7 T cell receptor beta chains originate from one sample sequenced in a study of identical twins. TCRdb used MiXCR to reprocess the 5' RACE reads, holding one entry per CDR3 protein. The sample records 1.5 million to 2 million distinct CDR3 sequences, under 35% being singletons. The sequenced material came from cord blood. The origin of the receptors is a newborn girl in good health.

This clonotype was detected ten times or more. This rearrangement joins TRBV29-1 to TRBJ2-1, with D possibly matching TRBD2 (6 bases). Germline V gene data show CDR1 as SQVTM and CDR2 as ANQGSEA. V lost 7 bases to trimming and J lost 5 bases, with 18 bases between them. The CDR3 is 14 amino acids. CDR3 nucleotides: TGCAGCGGGGGAAAGGGGCTAGCGAACAATGAGCAGTTCTTC. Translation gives CSGGKGLANNEQFF.

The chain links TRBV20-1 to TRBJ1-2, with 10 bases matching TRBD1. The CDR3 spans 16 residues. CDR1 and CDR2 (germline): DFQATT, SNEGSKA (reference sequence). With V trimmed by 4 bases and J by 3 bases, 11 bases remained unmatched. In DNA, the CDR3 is TGCAGTGCTACATTAACCCGGACAGGGGGAGACTATGGCTACACCTTC. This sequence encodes CSATLTRTGGDYGYTF.

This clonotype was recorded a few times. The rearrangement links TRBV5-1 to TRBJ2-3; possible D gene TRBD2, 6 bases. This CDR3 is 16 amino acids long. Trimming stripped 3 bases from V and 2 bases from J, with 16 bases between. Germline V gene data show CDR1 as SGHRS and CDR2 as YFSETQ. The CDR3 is CASSYHRGTLTDTQYF. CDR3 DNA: TGCGCCAGCAGCTATCATCGGGGGACCCTCACAGATACGCAGTATTTT.

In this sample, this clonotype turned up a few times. Written as DNA, the CDR3 is TGTGCCAGCAGTTACTCTAGGACTAGCGGGATTTACAATGAGCAGTTCTTC. Translation: CASSYSRTSGIYNEQFF. V gene TRBV6-5 combines with J gene TRBJ2-1; the match to TRBD2 covers 12 bases. Trimming removed 0 bases from V and 4 bases from J; junction bases left unmatched: 4. The CDR3 sequence is 17 residues long. From germline, CDR1 is MNHEY and CDR2 SVGAGI.

CDR3 nucleotide sequence: TGTGCCAGCAGCAAAGCACGTCCAGCGGGAATAACCTACGAGCAGTACTTC. It codes for CASSKARPAGITYEQYF. The J gene is TRBJ2-7, the V gene TRBV21-1; TRBD2, as called in the table, went unchecked against the DNA. TRBV21-1 is shown as a pseudogene. This CDR3 is built from 17 residues.

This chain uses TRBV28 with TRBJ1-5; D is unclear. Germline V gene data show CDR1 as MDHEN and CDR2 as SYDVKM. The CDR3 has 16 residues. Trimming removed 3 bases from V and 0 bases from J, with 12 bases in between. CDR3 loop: CASSFHGSYSNQPQHF. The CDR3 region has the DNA TGTGCCAGCAGTTTCCACGGGAGTTATAGCAATCAGCCCCAGCATTTT.

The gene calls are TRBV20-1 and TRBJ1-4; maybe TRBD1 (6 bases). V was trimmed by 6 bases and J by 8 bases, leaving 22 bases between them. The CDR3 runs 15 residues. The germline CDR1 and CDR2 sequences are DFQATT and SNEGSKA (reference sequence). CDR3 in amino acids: CSATTRDKVPEKLFF. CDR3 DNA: TGCAGTGCCACGACCCGGGACAAGGTCCCAGAAAAACTGTTTTTT.